This paragraph covers one TCR beta chain sequence. Its antigen is not identified. Germline V CDR1 and CDR2: MNHEY, SVGEGT. This CDR3 has 16 residues. With V trimmed by 0 bases and J by 6 bases, 10 bases remained unmatched. TCRdb called the 5' RACE reads again in MiXCR, with one record for every CDR3 protein. The table records under 450,000 distinct CDR3 sequences, roughly an eighth of them present only once. The sample belongs to a study of T-cell memory formation after mild COVID-19. Study outcomes and limitations: Later expanders leaned toward CD4+, whereas clones contracting from day 15 to 85 were balanced CD4/CD8.

Sequenced: PBMCs or a T cell subset sorted from them (not recorded which). The V gene is TRBV6-2 or TRBV6-3, the J gene TRBJ2-7; 8 bases agree with TRBD2. The source is a man younger than 35 who had mild COVID-19 (a few samples of this study predate the infection). Cell type and time point are not known. Here the CDR3 reads CASSYSISGGPTEQYF. CDR3 coding DNA: TGTGCCAGCAGTTACTCGATTTCGGGGGGGCCTACCGAGCAGTACTTC.